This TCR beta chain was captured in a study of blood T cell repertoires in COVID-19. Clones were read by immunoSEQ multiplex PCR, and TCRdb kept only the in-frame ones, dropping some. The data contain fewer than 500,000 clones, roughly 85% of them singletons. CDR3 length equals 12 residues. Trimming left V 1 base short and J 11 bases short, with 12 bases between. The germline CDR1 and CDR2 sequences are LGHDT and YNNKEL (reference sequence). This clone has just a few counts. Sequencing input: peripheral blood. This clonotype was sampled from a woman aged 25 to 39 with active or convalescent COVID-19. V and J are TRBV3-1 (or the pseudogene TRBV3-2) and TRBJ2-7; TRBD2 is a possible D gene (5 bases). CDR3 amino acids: CASSQGRGLEYF. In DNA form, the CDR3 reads TGTGCCAGCAGCCAAGGAAGAGGGTTGGAGTACTTC.